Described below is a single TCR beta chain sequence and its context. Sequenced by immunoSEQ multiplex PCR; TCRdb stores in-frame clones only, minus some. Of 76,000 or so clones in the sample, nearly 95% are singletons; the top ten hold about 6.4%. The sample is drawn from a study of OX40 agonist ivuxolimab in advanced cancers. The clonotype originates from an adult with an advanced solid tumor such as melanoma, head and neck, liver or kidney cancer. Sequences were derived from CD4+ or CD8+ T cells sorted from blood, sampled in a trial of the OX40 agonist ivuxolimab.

The CDR3 spells CASSHYRGGEYGYTF. Here the CDR3 DNA reads TGTGCCAGCAGCCATTACAGGGGAGGGGAGTATGGCTACACCTTC. The chain employs TRBV5-8 and TRBJ1-2; 7 bases agree with TRBD1. The J segment lost 5 bases and the V segment lost 4 bases, leaving 11 bases of the junction unmatched. This CDR3 region has 15 residues. The germline V gene has CDR1 SGHTS and CDR2 YDEGEE.